A selection of T cell receptor beta chains follows, all from one sample in a study of radiotherapy plus CTLA-4 blockade in lung cancer. This table comes from immunoSEQ multiplex PCR, and its TCRdb copy is limited to in-frame clones, with some not included. The sample contains under 65,000 clones, approximately 80% of which appear only once. The sequencing used peripheral blood, collected from a patient treated with radiotherapy plus ipilimumab. Every receptor here comes from a human donor with non-small cell lung cancer whose response to radiotherapy plus ipilimumab could not be evaluated. CDR3s include the opening cysteine and the closing phenylalanine or tryptophan. A D gene is named only where the DNA matches it firmly. Clone size appears in some rows only: once, few, many, or a class for an expanded clone.

>TRBV5-5|NA|few|TRBJ2-2
CASSLAWLATNTGELFF
TGTGCCAGCAGCTTGGCCTGGCTGGCCACGAACACCGGGGAGCTGTTTTTT
>TRBV18|TRBD1|few|TRBJ1-4
CASSPGTENEKLFF
TGTGCCAGCTCACCCGGGACAGAAAATGAAAAACTGTTTTTT
>TRBV9|TRBD2|NA|TRBJ2-7
CASSVAWEGNQYEQYF
TGTGCCAGCAGCGTAGCTTGGGAGGGGAATCAATACGAGCAGTACTTC
>TRBV5-1|TRBD1|NA|TRBJ1-6
CASSLEGQGNSPLHF
TGCGCCAGCAGCTTGGAAGGACAGGGTAATTCACCCCTCCACTTT
>TRBV5-4|TRBD1|NA|TRBJ2-7
CASSRDRATYEQYF
TGTGCCAGCAGCAGGGACAGGGCTACCTACGAGCAGTACTTC
>TRBV29-1|NA|NA|TRBJ2-5
CSVTQGYQETQYF
TGCAGCGTGACCCAGGGATACCAAGAGACCCAGTACTTC
>TRBV5-1|NA|NA|TRBJ2-7
CASSSTREYEQYF
TGCGCCAGCAGCTCGACCCGGGAGTACGAGCAGTACTTC
>TRBV7-2|NA|NA|TRBJ2-2
CASSLSSGFTGELFF
TGTGCCAGCAGCTTATCGAGCGGGTTCACCGGGGAGCTGTTTTTT
>TRBV7-3|NA|NA|TRBJ2-4
CASSLFSGSIQYF
TGTGCCAGCAGCTTATTTTCGGGTAGCATTCAGTACTTC
>TRBV7-2|TRBD1|NA|TRBJ1-5
CASSSGTGGNQPQHF
TGTGCCAGCAGCTCCGGGACAGGTGGCAATCAGCCCCAGCATTTT
>TRBV18|NA|NA|TRBJ1-1
CASSRGGLLNTEAFF
TGTGCCAGCTCGCGGGGAGGGCTTTTGAACACTGAAGCTTTCTTT
>TRBV19|TRBD2|NA|TRBJ2-7
CASRIGGRAPYEQYF
TGTGCCAGTAGGATTGGCGGGAGGGCCCCCTACGAGCAGTACTTC
>TRBV9|NA|NA|TRBJ2-2
CASSVVGQTGELFF
TGTGCCAGCAGCGTAGTTGGACAGACCGGGGAGCTGTTTTTT
>TRBV4-3|NA|medium-sized|TRBJ1-5
CASSQDTGTTQPQHF
TGCGCCAGCAGCCAAGACACCGGGACAACTCAGCCCCAGCATTTT
>TRBV7-3|TRBD1|NA|TRBJ2-1
CASSWTGSEQFF
TGTGCCAGCAGCTGGACAGGGTCCGAGCAGTTCTTC
>TRBV7-2|TRBD2|NA|TRBJ2-2
CASSGGGGNRNTGELFF
TGTGCCAGCAGCGGAGGCGGGGGGAATAGGAACACCGGGGAGCTGTTTTTT
>TRBV5-1|TRBD1|NA|TRBJ2-1
CASSGSRDRFSYNEQFF
TGCGCCAGCAGCGGGAGCCGGGACAGGTTCTCCTACAATGAGCAGTTCTTC
>TRBV7-9|NA|NA|TRBJ1-5
CASSLQGSQPQHF
TGTGCCAGCAGCTTACAGGGTTCCCAGCCCCAGCATTTT
>TRBV7-3|NA|NA|TRBJ2-2
CASSKRSDTGELFF
TGTGCCAGCAGCAAGAGGTCCGACACCGGGGAGCTGTTTTTT
>TRBV9|TRBD2|NA|TRBJ2-5
CASSAGLEETQYF
TGTGCCAGCAGCGCGGGACTAGAGGAGACCCAGTACTTC
>TRBV6-6|TRBD1|medium-sized|TRBJ1-6
CASSYPQGADSPLHF
TGTGCCAGCAGTTACCCCCAGGGGGCGGATTCACCCCTCCACTTT
>TRBV6-1|TRBD1|once|TRBJ2-5
CASREIKDRSQETQYF
TGTGCCAGCAGAGAAATAAAGGACAGGTCACAAGAGACCCAGTACTTC
>TRBV28|NA|few|TRBJ1-3
CASSSRTELSGNTIYF
TGTGCCAGCAGTTCCAGGACTGAATTGTCTGGAAACACCATATATTTT
>TRBV30|NA|NA|TRBJ2-3
CAWSVDWGGRGTQYF
TGTGCCTGGAGTGTAGATTGGGGCGGTAGGGGTACGCAGTATTTT
>TRBV6-6|NA|few|TRBJ1-5
CASSYTDQPQHF
TGTGCCAGCAGTTACACAGATCAGCCCCAGCATTTT
>TRBV7-2|NA|NA|TRBJ1-1
CASRHQGVGTEAFF
TGTGCCAGCAGGCATCAGGGTGTTGGCACTGAAGCTTTCTTT
>TRBV5-8|TRBD1|NA|TRBJ2-7
CASKTGSRAYEQYF
TGTGCCAGCAAGACAGGGTCGAGGGCCTACGAGCAGTACTTC
>TRBV5-6|NA|NA|TRBJ2-7
CASSLLQSYEQYF
TGTGCCAGCAGCTTGTTACAGTCCTACGAGCAGTACTTC
>TRBV30|NA|NA|TRBJ1-2
CAWSIEGWSLGYTF
TGTGCCTGGAGTATAGAGGGATGGAGCTTGGGCTACACCTTC
>TRBV19|NA|NA|TRBJ1-5
CASSIVYTGKSNQPQHF
TGTGCCAGTAGTATAGTTTATACAGGAAAAAGCAATCAGCCCCAGCATTTT
>TRBV18|TRBD2|NA|TRBJ2-7
CASSPGLASSSYEQYF
TGTGCCAGCTCACCTGGACTAGCGTCGAGCTCCTACGAGCAGTACTTC
>TRBV19|TRBD1|NA|TRBJ1-2
CASSIRGGENGYTF
TGTGCCAGTAGTATAAGAGGGGGCGAAAATGGCTACACCTTC
>TRBV19|TRBD2|NA|TRBJ2-1
CASKPGGAYNEQFF
TGTGCCAGTAAGCCGGGGGGGGCGTACAATGAGCAGTTCTTC
>TRBV28|NA|NA|TRBJ2-5
CASRNTGAETQYF
TGTGCCAGCAGAAATACAGGCGCCGAGACCCAGTACTTC
>TRBV9|TRBD2|NA|TRBJ2-3
CASSVGAGEDTQYF
TGTGCCAGCAGCGTAGGGGCGGGAGAAGATACGCAGTATTTT
>TRBV18|NA|NA|TRBJ2-7
CASSQTSPSTYEQYF
TGTGCCAGCTCTCAAACTAGTCCCTCGACCTACGAGCAGTACTTC
>TRBV5-1|NA|NA|TRBJ2-7
CASSLAGLGADYEQYF
TGCGCCAGCAGCTTGGCCGGGCTGGGGGCCGACTACGAGCAGTACTTC
>TRBV9|TRBD2|NA|TRBJ2-7
CASSVFPGGGEQYF
TGTGCCAGCAGCGTGTTCCCGGGGGGTGGAGAGCAGTACTTC
>TRBV27|NA|few|TRBJ1-5
CASSSYRGAADQPQHF
TGTGCCAGCAGCTCATACCGGGGGGCAGCCGATCAGCCCCAGCATTTT
>TRBV28|TRBD1|NA|TRBJ2-7
CASSFRPGQGGHEQYF
TGTGCCAGCAGTTTCCGTCCGGGACAGGGAGGGCACGAGCAGTACTTC
>TRBV28|TRBD1|NA|TRBJ1-5
CAIRNRGYGNQPQHF
TGTGCCATCAGAAACAGGGGATACGGCAATCAGCCCCAGCATTTT
>TRBV25-1|TRBD1|NA|TRBJ2-2
CASTGQGDAGELFF
TGTGCCAGCACCGGTCAGGGGGATGCCGGGGAGCTGTTTTTT
>TRBV6-4|TRBD1|NA|TRBJ2-1
CASRDSGQGYNEQFF
TGTGCCAGCAGAGACTCGGGACAGGGCTACAATGAGCAGTTCTTC
>TRBV18|TRBD1|NA|TRBJ2-2
CASSGTGYKSGELFF
TGTGCCAGCAGCGGGACAGGGTATAAGTCCGGGGAGCTGTTTTTT
>TRBV30|NA|NA|TRBJ1-6
CAWSNSGARSPLHF
TGTGCCTGGAGTAATTCTGGGGCGAGGTCACCCCTCCACTTT
>TRBV5-4|TRBD1|NA|TRBJ2-7
CASSTGTGSPSYEQYF
TGTGCCAGCAGCACCGGGACAGGGTCCCCCTCCTACGAGCAGTACTTC
>TRBV21-1|NA|NA|TRBJ1-1
CASSKAQEPEAYTEAFF
TGTGCCAGCAGCAAAGCGCAAGAACCCGAGGCGTACACTGAAGCTTTCTTT
>TRBV7-2|NA|NA|TRBJ1-1
CASSLVGRSTEAFF
TGTGCCAGCAGCCTCGTGGGGCGAAGTACTGAAGCTTTCTTT
>TRBV6-5|NA|NA|TRBJ2-1
CASSRGNLAFREQFF
TGTGCCAGCAGTAGGGGAAACCTAGCGTTTCGTGAGCAGTTCTTC
>TRBV4-2|TRBD1|NA|TRBJ2-5
CASSQTDRDQETQYF
TGTGCCAGCAGCCAAACCGACAGGGACCAAGAGACCCAGTACTTC
>TRBV6-5|TRBD2|NA|TRBJ2-1
CASSYGTSGGRNEQFF
TGTGCCAGCAGTTATGGGACTAGCGGGGGGCGCAATGAGCAGTTCTTC
>TRBV7-2|NA|NA|TRBJ1-5
CASSLGDRSNQPQHF
TGTGCCAGCAGCTTAGGAGACAGAAGCAATCAGCCCCAGCATTTT
>TRBV18|NA|NA|TRBJ2-7
CASSPRLTGMDEQYF
TGTGCCAGCTCACCAAGACTGACGGGGATGGACGAGCAGTACTTC
>TRBV7-3|NA|NA|TRBJ2-3
CASSPGRTDTQYF
TGTGCCAGCAGCCCTGGGAGAACAGATACGCAGTATTTT
>TRBV7-9|NA|NA|TRBJ1-2
CASSLGQNYGYTF
TGTGCCAGCAGCTTAGGACAAAACTATGGCTACACCTTC
>TRBV6-6|NA|once|TRBJ2-5
CASSYPQQRGETQYF
TGTGCCAGCAGTTACCCCCAGCAGAGGGGGGAGACCCAGTACTTC
>TRBV30|TRBD1|NA|TRBJ2-2
CAWSIETGGSGGELFF
TGTGCCTGGAGTATAGAGACAGGGGGCTCTGGCGGGGAGCTGTTTTTT
>TRBV2|NA|NA|TRBJ2-1
CASSVDLSSYNEQFF
TGTGCCAGCAGCGTGGACTTGAGCTCCTACAATGAGCAGTTCTTC
>TRBV5-4|NA|few|TRBJ1-3
CASSLNRGNTIYF
TGTGCCAGCAGCCTAAACAGGGGAAACACCATATATTTT
>TRBV5-1|TRBD1|NA|TRBJ2-7
CASSPPGQGESYEQYF
TGCGCCAGCAGCCCCCCGGGACAGGGGGAGTCATACGAGCAGTACTTC